This TCR beta chain was captured by sequencing in a study of cytomegalovirus exposure and HLA in healthy donors. At the level of the study: Unique TCRs from HLA-typed donors, roughly 89 million of them, were held in an early data release. Study observations and caveats: Upon later analysis, TCR association rates were observed to vary by HLA locus, being highest for DRB1 and lowest for HLA-C. In most subjects, TCR beta sequences reportedly gave accurate predictions of HLA-A and HLA-B alleles. Sequencing likely caused a cluster of highly shared sequence variants.

This PCR relied on a set of 60 Vbeta primers and 13 Jbeta primers. Some clones are missing from TCRdb's copy, which holds only in-frame ones; the method was immunoSEQ multiplex PCR. The sample holds around 84,000 clones, less than 80% seen once. V shed 3 bases and J shed 11 bases, with 13 bases lying between them. The CDR3 consists of 12 residues. Per the germline V gene, CDR1 is WSHSY and CDR2 is SAAADI. Details on this clone: Its matching antigen is unknown.

Sequencing was done on a sample of PBMCs. This TCR derives from a human donor in good health. This chain connects TRBV10-2 to TRBJ1-1; D might be TRBD1 (5 bases). The DNA for the CDR3 is TGCGCCAGCAGTGATTCGGACAAGTGGGCTTTCTTT. Translation: CASSDSDKWAFF.